Listed below are T cell receptor beta chains from one sample, sequenced in a study of early T cells in non-severe SARS-CoV-2 infection. TCRdb called the 5' RACE reads again in MiXCR, with one record for every CDR3 protein. Here the sample spans tens of thousands of distinct CDR3 sequences, roughly 13% being singletons. Sequencing was performed on whole blood. The receptors were sampled from an adult who was a healthcare worker with PCR-confirmed SARS-CoV-2 infection or an uninfected control (not recorded which). CDR3s include the opening cysteine and the closing phenylalanine or tryptophan. A D gene is named only where the DNA matches it firmly. For some rows the clone size is stated as once, few or many, or as a class when expanded; others skip it.

cdr3_nt | cdr3_aa | clone_size | d_call | j_call | v_call
TGTGCCAGCACTCCACCGTATAACTATGGCTACACCTTC | CASTPPYNYGYTF | few | NA | TRBJ1-2 | TRBV6-2/TRBV6-3
TGTGCCATCAGTGACAGGGCCCCCTATGGCTACACCTTC | CAISDRAPYGYTF | many | NA | TRBJ1-2 | TRBV10-3
TGTGCCAGCAGCCAAGTGCAGTTCTCTTGGGGGCACAATTCACCCCTCCACTTT | CASSQVQFSWGHNSPLHF | many | NA | TRBJ1-6 | TRBV3-1
TGCAGTGCTTTCCGGGAGGGTAGACGAACTGAAGCTTTCTTT | CSAFREGRRTEAFF | many | NA | TRBJ1-1 | TRBV20-1
TGTGCCAGCAGCTTAGCCCGGAGTAGCGGGTCTAGCACAGATACGCAGTATTTT | CASSLARSSGSSTDTQYF | many | TRBD2 | TRBJ2-3 | TRBV11-2
TGTGCCAGCAGTGGGGGACAGGGGGACTATGGCTACACCTTC | CASSGGQGDYGYTF | many | TRBD1 | TRBJ1-2 | TRBV2
TGTGCCAGCAGCTCTATAACTAGCGGGAGTCGAGAGACCCAGTACTTC | CASSSITSGSRETQYF | many | TRBD2 | TRBJ2-5 | TRBV7-2
TGTGCCAGCAGGACAGGTTCTAGCACAGATACGCAGTATTTT | CASRTGSSTDTQYF | many | NA | TRBJ2-3 | TRBV7-9
TGTGCCACCAGCAGAGGGGGAAACACTGAAGCTTTCTTT | CATSRGGNTEAFF | few | NA | TRBJ1-1 | TRBV15
TGTGCCAGCAGCGTAGACGGACAGGGAGACACTGAAGCTTTCTTT | CASSVDGQGDTEAFF | many | TRBD1 | TRBJ1-1 | TRBV9
TGTGCCAGCAGCTTAGAGGGCCAGGGACTAGCGGGAGGACCAAACATTCAGTACTTC | CASSLEGQGLAGGPNIQYF | once | TRBD2 | TRBJ2-4 | TRBV7-2
TGTGCCAGCAGCTTAGGGGACAGACACCTAGCCAAAAACATTCAGTACTTC | CASSLGDRHLAKNIQYF | many | TRBD1 | TRBJ2-4 | TRBV7-2
TGTGCCAGCAGCCGACAGGTCTCCTACGAGCAGTACTTC | CASSRQVSYEQYF | many | NA | TRBJ2-7 | TRBV3-1
TGCGCCAGCAGTGAGTCGGTGTTAGCGGGGCCAAATTACAATGAGCAGTTCTTC | CASSESVLAGPNYNEQFF | few | TRBD2 | TRBJ2-1 | TRBV10-2
TGTGCCAGCAGCCCACGGCGGGGACAAAACAATGAGCAGTTCTTC | CASSPRRGQNNEQFF | NA | NA | TRBJ2-1 | TRBV7-8
TGCAGCGTCGCAGGGGGGGAGACCCAGTACTTC | CSVAGGETQYF | few | NA | TRBJ2-5 | TRBV29-1
TGTGCCAGCAGCTTAAGCCCGGATACGCAGTATTTT | CASSLSPDTQYF | NA | NA | TRBJ2-3 | TRBV11-3
TGCGCCAGCAGCCGTGGGCTAAGGACAGATACGCAGTATTTT | CASSRGLRTDTQYF | NA | NA | TRBJ2-3 | TRBV5-1
TGTGCCAGCTCCAGCGGGGGGTATGAGACCCAGTACTTC | CASSSGGYETQYF | few | TRBD2 | TRBJ2-5 | TRBV7-8
TGTGCCAGCTCTCCACCCACCATACAGGAAAAACTGTTTTTT | CASSPPTIQEKLFF | NA | NA | TRBJ1-4 | TRBV18
TGTGCCAGCAGCTTAACTTTACTAGCGGGAGAGTTTACTAGCACAGATACGCAGTATTTT | CASSLTLLAGEFTSTDTQYF | many | TRBD2 | TRBJ2-3 | TRBV7-3
TGTGCCAGCAGTGACTCCGCTGACACCAATGAGCAGTTCTTC | CASSDSADTNEQFF | many | NA | TRBJ2-1 | TRBV6-4
NA | CASSILVNTEAFF | few | NA | TRBJ1-1 | TRBV6-1
TGCGCCAGCAGCACCGGACAGGGGAGGCACAATGAGCAGTTCTTC | CASSTGQGRHNEQFF | few | TRBD1 | TRBJ2-1 | TRBV5-1
TGTGCCAGCAGCCGGGGACTAGCGGGGGTACAAGAGACCCAGTACTTC | CASSRGLAGVQETQYF | NA | TRBD2 | TRBJ2-5 | TRBV5-4
TGCGCCAGCAGCGTACAGGGCCTCGGAGAGACCCAGTACTTC | CASSVQGLGETQYF | once | NA | TRBJ2-5 | TRBV5-1
TGCGCCAGCAGCCCCAAAACTAGCGGGAGGGTGGACATTCAGTACTTC | CASSPKTSGRVDIQYF | NA | TRBD2 | TRBJ2-4 | TRBV5-1
TGTGCCAGCTCACCCTCCGGGGCTCAAATTCTAGCCAAAAACATTCAGTACTTC | CASSPSGAQILAKNIQYF | many | NA | TRBJ2-4 | TRBV18
TGTGCCACCACAACGACAGCGAGAGCCTACGAGCAGTACTTC | CATTTTARAYEQYF | NA | NA | TRBJ2-7 | TRBV19
TGTGCCAGCAAGAGCGGATCCGAAAAACTGTTTTTT | CASKSGSEKLFF | NA | NA | TRBJ1-4 | TRBV6-5
TGCGCCAGCAGCCAGCACGGGAGTCAGCCCCAGCATTTT | CASSQHGSQPQHF | NA | NA | TRBJ1-5 | TRBV4-1
TGTGCCAGCAGTTACTCGAGTCTAGCGGGAGGGCTTGAGACCCAGTACTTC | CASSYSSLAGGLETQYF | many | TRBD2 | TRBJ2-5 | TRBV6-6
TGTGCTAGCAGCTTAGAGCGAAACACAGATACGCAGTATTTT | CASSLERNTDTQYF | NA | NA | TRBJ2-3 | TRBV7-7
TGTGCCAGCAGTTACTTTAGTGAAAAACTGTTTTTT | CASSYFSEKLFF | few | NA | TRBJ1-4 | TRBV5-5
TGTGCTAGTGGTCTCTCGTCCCCCACTGAAGCTTTCTTT | CASGLSSPTEAFF | NA | NA | TRBJ1-1 | TRBV12-5
TGCAGTGCTAGAGAGTGGCCCAATTCACCCCTCCACTTT | CSAREWPNSPLHF | few | NA | TRBJ1-6 | TRBV20-1
TGCAGCGGTCGGACCCAAAGGGGTGAGCAGTTCTTC | CSGRTQRGEQFF | NA | NA | TRBJ2-1 | TRBV29-1
TGTGCCAGCAGTTTCACCACAGGGAAGACTAATGAAAAACTGTTTTTT | CASSFTTGKTNEKLFF | NA | NA | TRBJ1-4 | TRBV12-3/TRBV12-4
TGTGCCAGCAGCGTAGACGTGTTAAACACTGAAGCTTTCTTT | CASSVDVLNTEAFF | few | NA | TRBJ1-1 | TRBV9
TGTGCCAGCAGGGCCAGATCTCCCACAGATACGCAGTATTTT | CASRARSPTDTQYF | many | NA | TRBJ2-3 | TRBV6-5
TGCAGTGCTCATGAGAGGGGAGATCAGCCCCAGCATTTT | CSAHERGDQPQHF | few | NA | TRBJ1-5 | TRBV20-1
TGTGCCATCAGCCCTCCCCTAGCGGGAGTAAGCAATGAGCAGTTCTTC | CAISPPLAGVSNEQFF | many | TRBD2 | TRBJ2-1 | TRBV10-3
TGCGCCAGCAGCACAGTACACGGGACGACCCCCTACAATGAGCAGTTCTTC | CASSTVHGTTPYNEQFF | many | NA | TRBJ2-1 | TRBV4-1
TGTGCCAGCAGTGATAGGGCATACGAGCAGTACTTC | CASSDRAYEQYF | few | NA | TRBJ2-7 | TRBV25-1
TGTGCCAGCAGTTACAGCGGGAGGGCCACCGGGGAGCTGTTTTTT | CASSYSGRATGELFF | many | TRBD2 | TRBJ2-2 | TRBV6-2/TRBV6-3
TGTGCCACCAGCTGGGCTAGCAATCAGCCCCAGCATTTT | CATSWASNQPQHF | few | NA | TRBJ1-5 | TRBV15
TGTGCCAGCAGCTTAGGGCAGTCGTTTGCCTACAATGAGCAGTTCTTC | CASSLGQSFAYNEQFF | many | NA | TRBJ2-1 | TRBV13
TGCAGCGTTGTCGGAGGCTCTGGAAACACCATATATTTT | CSVVGGSGNTIYF | NA | NA | TRBJ1-3 | TRBV29-1
TGTGCCAGCAGCCCTTTGGGGGCTGGATACGAGCAGTACTTC | CASSPLGAGYEQYF | many | NA | TRBJ2-7 | TRBV7-9
TGTGCCAGCAGCCAACCGGGACAGGGAGATGAAAAACTGTTTTTT | CASSQPGQGDEKLFF | many | TRBD1 | TRBJ1-4 | TRBV5-5
TGTGCCAGCAGTTTAGGATGGGACTTCTACAATGAGCAGTTCTTC | CASSLGWDFYNEQFF | few | NA | TRBJ2-1 | TRBV12-3/TRBV12-4